Reported below is one T cell receptor (beta chain). Repertoires were generated with immunoSEQ multiplex PCR, while TCRdb's copy carries only in-frame clones and drops some. The data contain roughly 100,000 clones, roughly 76% of them singletons. This sample was taken from a study of blood T cell repertoires in COVID-19. Study in general: Spain, Italy and the United States supplied samples that represented acute and convalescent COVID-19. T cells, B-cell-depleted T cells, or PBMCs supplied cDNA or gDNA.

The CDR3 is 16 residues long. The J segment lost 4 bases and the V segment lost 1 base, leaving 5 bases of the junction unmatched. Germline CDR1 is SGHTA and CDR2 is FQGNSA. This rearrangement joins TRBV7-2 to TRBJ2-5; the match to TRBD1 covers 11 bases. The sequence was obtained from a woman in her 70s with acute or convalescent COVID-19. The source material was peripheral blood. The CDR3 reads CASSLVRTGGGETQYF. CDR3 nucleotide sequence: TGTGCCAGCAGCTTAGTCCGGACAGGGGGCGGAGAGACCCAGTACTTC.